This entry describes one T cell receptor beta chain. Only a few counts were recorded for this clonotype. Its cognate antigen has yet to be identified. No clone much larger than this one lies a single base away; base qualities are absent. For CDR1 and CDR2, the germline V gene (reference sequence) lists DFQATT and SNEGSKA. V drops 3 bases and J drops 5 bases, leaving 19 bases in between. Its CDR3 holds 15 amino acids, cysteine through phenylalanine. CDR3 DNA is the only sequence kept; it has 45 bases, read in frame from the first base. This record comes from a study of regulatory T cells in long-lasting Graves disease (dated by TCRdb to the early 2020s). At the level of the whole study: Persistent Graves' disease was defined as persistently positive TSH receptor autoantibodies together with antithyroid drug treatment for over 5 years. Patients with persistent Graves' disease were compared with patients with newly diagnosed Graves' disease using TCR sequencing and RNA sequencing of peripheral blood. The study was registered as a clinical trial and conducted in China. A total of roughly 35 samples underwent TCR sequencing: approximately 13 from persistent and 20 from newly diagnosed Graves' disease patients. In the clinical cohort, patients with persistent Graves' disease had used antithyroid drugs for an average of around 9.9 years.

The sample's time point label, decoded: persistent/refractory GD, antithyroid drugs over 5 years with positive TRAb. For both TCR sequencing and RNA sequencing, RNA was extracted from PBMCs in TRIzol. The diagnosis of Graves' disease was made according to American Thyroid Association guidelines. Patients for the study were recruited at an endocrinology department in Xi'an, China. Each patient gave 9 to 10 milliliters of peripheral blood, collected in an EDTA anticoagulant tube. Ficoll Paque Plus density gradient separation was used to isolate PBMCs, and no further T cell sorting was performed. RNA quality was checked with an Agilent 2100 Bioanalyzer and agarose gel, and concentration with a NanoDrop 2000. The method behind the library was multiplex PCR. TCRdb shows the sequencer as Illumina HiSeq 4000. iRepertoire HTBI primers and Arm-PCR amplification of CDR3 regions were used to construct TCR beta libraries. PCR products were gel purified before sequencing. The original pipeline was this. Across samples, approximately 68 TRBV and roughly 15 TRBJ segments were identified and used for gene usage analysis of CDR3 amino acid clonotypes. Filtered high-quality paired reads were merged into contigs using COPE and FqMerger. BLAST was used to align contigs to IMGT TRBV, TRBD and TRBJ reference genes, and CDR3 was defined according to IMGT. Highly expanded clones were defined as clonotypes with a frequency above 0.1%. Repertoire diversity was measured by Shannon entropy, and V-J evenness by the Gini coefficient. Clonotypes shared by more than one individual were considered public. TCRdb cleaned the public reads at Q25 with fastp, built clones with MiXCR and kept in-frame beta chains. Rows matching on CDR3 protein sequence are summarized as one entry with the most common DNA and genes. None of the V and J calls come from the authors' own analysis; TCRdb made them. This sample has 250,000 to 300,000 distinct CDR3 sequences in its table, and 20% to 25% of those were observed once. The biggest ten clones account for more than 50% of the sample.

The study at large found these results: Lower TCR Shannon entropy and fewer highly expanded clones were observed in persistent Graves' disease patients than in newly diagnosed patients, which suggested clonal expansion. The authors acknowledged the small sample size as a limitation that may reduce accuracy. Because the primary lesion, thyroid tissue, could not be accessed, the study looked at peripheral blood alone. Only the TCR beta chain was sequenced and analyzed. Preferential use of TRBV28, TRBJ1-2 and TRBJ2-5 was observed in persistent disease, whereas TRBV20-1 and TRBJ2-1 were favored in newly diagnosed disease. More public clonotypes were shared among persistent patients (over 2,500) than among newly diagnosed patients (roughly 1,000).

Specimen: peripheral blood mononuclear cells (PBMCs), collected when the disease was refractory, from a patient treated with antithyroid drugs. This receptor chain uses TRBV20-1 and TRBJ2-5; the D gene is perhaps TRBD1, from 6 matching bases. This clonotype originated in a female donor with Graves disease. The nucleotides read TGCAGTGCTAGCCCCTGGGTAGGGACATTGGAGACCCAGTACTTC. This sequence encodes CSASPWVGTLETQYF.